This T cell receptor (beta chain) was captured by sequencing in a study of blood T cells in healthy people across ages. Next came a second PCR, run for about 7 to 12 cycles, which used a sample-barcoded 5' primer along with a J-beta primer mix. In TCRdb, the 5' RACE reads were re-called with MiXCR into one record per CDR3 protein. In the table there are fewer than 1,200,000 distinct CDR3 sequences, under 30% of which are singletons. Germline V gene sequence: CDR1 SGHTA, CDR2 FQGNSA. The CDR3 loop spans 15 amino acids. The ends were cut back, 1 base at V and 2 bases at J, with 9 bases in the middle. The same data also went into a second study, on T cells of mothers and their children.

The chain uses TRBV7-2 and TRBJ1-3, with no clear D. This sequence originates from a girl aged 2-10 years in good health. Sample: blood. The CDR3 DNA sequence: TGTGCCAGCAGCTTAGGTGTTTACACTGGAAACACCATATATTTT. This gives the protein CASSLGVYTGNTIYF.